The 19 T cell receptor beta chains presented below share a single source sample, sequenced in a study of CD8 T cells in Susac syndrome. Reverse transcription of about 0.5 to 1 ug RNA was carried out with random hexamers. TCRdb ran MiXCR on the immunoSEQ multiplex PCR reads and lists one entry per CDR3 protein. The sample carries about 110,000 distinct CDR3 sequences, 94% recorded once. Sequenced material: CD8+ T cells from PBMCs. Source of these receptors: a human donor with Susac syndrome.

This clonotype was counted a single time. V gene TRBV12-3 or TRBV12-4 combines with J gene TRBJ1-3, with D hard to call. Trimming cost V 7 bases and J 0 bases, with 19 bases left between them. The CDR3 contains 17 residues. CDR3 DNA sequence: TGTGCCAGCATCACCTCTTCAGCGGGCCTCTCTGGAAACACCATATATTTT. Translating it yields CASITSSAGLSGNTIYF.

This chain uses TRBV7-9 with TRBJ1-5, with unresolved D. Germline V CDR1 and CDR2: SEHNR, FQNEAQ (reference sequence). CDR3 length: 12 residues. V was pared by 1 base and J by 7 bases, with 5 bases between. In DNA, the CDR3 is TGTGCCAGCAGCTTAGAGGCACAGCCCCAGCATTTT. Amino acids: CASSLEAQPQHF.

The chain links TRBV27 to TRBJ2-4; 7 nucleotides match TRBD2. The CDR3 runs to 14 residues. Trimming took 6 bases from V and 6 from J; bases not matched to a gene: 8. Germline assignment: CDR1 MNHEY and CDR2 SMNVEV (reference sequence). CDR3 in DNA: TGTGCCAGCAGGACGTCGGGGGGAAGAAACATTCAGTACTTC. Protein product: CASRTSGGRNIQYF.

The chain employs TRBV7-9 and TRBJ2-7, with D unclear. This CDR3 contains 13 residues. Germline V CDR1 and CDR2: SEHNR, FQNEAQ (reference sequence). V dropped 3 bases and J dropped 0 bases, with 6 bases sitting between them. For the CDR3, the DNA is TGTGCCAGCAGCTTCTTAAGCTCCTACGAGCAGTACTTC. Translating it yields CASSFLSSYEQYF. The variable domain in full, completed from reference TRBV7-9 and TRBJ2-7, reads DTGVSQNPRHKITKRGQNVTFRCDPISEHNRLYWYRQTLGQGPEFLTYFQNEAQLEKSRLLSDRFSAERPKGSFSTLEIQRTEQGDSAMYLCASSFLSSYEQYFGPGTRLTVT.

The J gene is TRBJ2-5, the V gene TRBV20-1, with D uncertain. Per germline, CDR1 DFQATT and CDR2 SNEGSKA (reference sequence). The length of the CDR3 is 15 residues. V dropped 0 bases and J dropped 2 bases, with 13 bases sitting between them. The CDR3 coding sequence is TGCAGTGCTAGAGATCAAGTCTGGCCACAAGAGACCCAGTACTTC. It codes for CSARDQVWPQETQYF.

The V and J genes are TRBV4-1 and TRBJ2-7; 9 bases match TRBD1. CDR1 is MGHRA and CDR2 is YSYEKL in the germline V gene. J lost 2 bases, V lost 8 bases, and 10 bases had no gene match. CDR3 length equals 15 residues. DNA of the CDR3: TGCGCCAGCGGATACCGGACAGGGGCCCCCTACGAGCAGTACTTC. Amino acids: CASGYRTGAPYEQYF.

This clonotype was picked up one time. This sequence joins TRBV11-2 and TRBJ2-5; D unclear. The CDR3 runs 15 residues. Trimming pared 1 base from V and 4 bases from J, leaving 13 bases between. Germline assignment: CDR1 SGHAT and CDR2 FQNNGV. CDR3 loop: CASSLVSRSIETQYF. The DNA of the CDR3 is TGTGCCAGCAGCTTAGTCTCGCGCTCCATAGAGACCCAGTACTTC.

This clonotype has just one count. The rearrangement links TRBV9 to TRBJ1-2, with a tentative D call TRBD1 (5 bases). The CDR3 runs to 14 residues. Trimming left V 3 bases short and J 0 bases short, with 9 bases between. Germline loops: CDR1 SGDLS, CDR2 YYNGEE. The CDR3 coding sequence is TGTGCCAGCAGCGCAGGGAAAGCTAACTATGGCTACACCTTC. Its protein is CASSAGKANYGYTF.

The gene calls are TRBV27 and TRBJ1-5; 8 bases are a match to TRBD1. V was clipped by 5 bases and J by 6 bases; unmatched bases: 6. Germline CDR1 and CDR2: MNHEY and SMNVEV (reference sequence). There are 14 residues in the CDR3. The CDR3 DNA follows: TGTGCCAGCAGTGGACAGGGAGCTCGTCAGCCCCAGCATTTT. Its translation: CASSGQGARQPQHF.

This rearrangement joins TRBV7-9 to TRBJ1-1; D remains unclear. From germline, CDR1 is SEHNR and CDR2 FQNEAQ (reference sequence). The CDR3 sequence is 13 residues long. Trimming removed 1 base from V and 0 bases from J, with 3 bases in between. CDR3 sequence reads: CASSLDVNTEAFF. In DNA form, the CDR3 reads TGTGCCAGCAGCTTAGACGTGAACACTGAAGCTTTCTTT.

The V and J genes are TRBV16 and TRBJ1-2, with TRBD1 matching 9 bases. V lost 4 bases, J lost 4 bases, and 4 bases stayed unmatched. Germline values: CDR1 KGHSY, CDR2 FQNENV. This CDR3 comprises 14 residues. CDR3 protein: CASSLPGQGYGYTF. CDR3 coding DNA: TGTGCCAGCAGCCTACCGGGACAGGGCTATGGCTACACCTTC.

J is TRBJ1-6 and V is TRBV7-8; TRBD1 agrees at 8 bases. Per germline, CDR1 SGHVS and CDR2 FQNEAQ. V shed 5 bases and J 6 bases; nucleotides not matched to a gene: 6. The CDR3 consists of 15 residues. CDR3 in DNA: TGTGCCAGCAGCGCCGGGACAGGAGTTAATTCACCCCTCCACTTT. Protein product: CASSAGTGVNSPLHF.

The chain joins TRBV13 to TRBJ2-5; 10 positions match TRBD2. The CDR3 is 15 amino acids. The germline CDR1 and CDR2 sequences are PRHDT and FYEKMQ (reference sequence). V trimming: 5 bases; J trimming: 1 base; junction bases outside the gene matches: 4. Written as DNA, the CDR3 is TGTGCCAGCAGCACCCGGACTAGCGGCCAAGAGACCCAGTACTTC. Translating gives CASSTRTSGQETQYF.

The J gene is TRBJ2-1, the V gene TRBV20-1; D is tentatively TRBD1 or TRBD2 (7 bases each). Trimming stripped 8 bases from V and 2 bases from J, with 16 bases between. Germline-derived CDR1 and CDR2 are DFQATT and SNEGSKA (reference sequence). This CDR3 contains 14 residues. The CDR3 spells CSPRGGEAYNEQFF. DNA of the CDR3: TGCAGTCCCAGGGGGGGAGAGGCCTACAATGAGCAGTTCTTC.

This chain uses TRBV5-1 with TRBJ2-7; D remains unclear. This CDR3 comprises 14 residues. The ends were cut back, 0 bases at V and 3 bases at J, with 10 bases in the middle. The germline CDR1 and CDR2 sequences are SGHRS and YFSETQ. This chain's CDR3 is CASSLGPFLYEQYF. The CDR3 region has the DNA TGCGCCAGCAGCTTGGGACCCTTCCTCTACGAGCAGTACTTC. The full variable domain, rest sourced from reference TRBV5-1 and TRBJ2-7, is KAGVTQTPRYLIKTRGQQVTLSCSPISGHRSVSWYQQTPGQGLQFLFEYFSETQRNKGNFPGRFSGRQFSNSRSEMNVSTLELGDSALYLCASSLGPFLYEQYFGPGTRLTVT.

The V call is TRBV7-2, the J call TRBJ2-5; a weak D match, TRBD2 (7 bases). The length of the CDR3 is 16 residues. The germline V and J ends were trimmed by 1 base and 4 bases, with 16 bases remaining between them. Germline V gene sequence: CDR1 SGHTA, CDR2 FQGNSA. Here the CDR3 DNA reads TGTGCCAGCAGCTTAGTGTCGGGGGGCATTGGAGAGACCCAGTACTTC. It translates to CASSLVSGGIGETQYF.

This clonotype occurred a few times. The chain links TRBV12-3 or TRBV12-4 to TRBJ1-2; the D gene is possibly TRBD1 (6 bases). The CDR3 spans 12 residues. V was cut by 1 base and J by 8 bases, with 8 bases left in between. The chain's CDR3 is CASSLGTDGYTF. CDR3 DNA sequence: TGTGCCAGCAGTTTAGGGACAGACGGCTACACCTTC.

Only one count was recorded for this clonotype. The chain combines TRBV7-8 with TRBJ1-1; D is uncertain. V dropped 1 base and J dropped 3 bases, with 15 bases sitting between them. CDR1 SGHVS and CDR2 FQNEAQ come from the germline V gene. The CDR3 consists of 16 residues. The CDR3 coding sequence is TGTGCCAGCAGCTTAGTCTTCCGGGGAGCCGACACTGAAGCTTTCTTT. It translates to CASSLVFRGADTEAFF.

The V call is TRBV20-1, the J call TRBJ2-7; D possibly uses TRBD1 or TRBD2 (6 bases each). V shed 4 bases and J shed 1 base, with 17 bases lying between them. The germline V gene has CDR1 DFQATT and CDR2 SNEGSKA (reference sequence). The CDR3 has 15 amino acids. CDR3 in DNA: TGCAGTGCTACGGGGGCAAGGTTATTGTCCTACGAGCAGTACTTC. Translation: CSATGARLLSYEQYF.